This T cell receptor (beta chain) is drawn from a study of shared clonotypes between healthy human individuals. The CDR3 runs 14 residues. V shed 2 bases and J shed 7 bases, with 12 bases lying between them. Germline CDR1 reads MNHEY; CDR2 reads SMNVEV (reference sequence). This table comes from immunoSEQ multiplex PCR, and its TCRdb copy is limited to in-frame clones, with some not included. The sample yields under 350,000 clones, 87% seen once. This chain connects TRBV27 to TRBJ2-1, with a possible D match to TRBD2 (5 bases). The sample consisted of memory CD8+ T cells sorted from blood. Specified subset: CD45RO+ cells pooled with CCR7-negative TemRA cells. The receptor was isolated from a young man in good health. CDR3: CASSLVLAWNEQFF. The CDR3 DNA sequence: TGTGCCAGCAGTTTAGTCCTAGCTTGGAATGAGCAGTTCTTC.